Listed below are T cell receptor beta chains from one sample, sequenced in a study of blood T cells in healthy people across ages. Each CDR3 protein gets one entry after TCRdb re-called the 5' RACE reads with MiXCR. The sample shows 780,000 or so distinct CDR3 sequences, less than 70% of them seen only once. The specimen sequenced was blood. The origin of the receptors is a man aged 80 or over in good health. Each CDR3 is given with its conserved first and last residue. D genes are given only for firm matches. Clone sizes are given selectively: once, few, many, or a class where the clone is expanded.

J gene	clone size	D gene	V gene	CDR3 protein	CDR3 DNA
TRBJ2-1	NA	NA	TRBV27	CASSLSAESSYNEQFF	TGTGCCAGCAGTTTATCCGCGGAAAGCTCCTACAATGAGCAGTTCTTC
TRBJ1-4	NA	NA	TRBV29-1	CSVLAGGQREKLFF	TGCAGCGTTTTAGCCGGGGGCCAACGTGAAAAACTGTTTTTT
TRBJ2-1	few	NA	TRBV11-2	CASSLGLASSYNEQFF	TGTGCCAGCAGCTTAGGGCTAGCGAGCTCCTACAATGAGCAGTTCTTC
TRBJ2-7	NA	TRBD1	TRBV9	CASGAGTVYNEQYF	TGTGCCAGCGGCGCCGGGACAGTCTACAATGAGCAGTACTTC
TRBJ1-2	few	NA	TRBV6-1	CASSELQATYGYTF	TGTGCCAGCAGTGAGTTACAGGCCACCTATGGCTACACCTTC
TRBJ2-3	NA	NA	TRBV7-2	CASSSYSNTDTQYF	TGTGCCAGCAGCTCTTACTCGAACACAGATACGCAGTATTTT
TRBJ1-5	NA	TRBD1	TRBV20-1	CSAAGQDDQPQHF	TGCAGTGCCGCGGGACAGGACGATCAGCCCCAGCATTTT
TRBJ1-6	NA	TRBD1	TRBV5-1	CASSIGQGDNSPLHF	TGCGCCAGCAGCATCGGACAGGGGGATAATTCACCCCTCCACTTT
TRBJ2-1	few	NA	TRBV2	CASKGRVDEQFF	TGTGCCAGCAAAGGCCGGGTGGATGAGCAGTTCTTC
TRBJ2-7	few	NA	TRBV5-1	CASSLGQGPHEQYF	TGCGCCAGCAGCTTGGGGCAGGGCCCCCACGAGCAGTACTTC
TRBJ1-1	NA	TRBD1	TRBV20-1	CSARLRGQMNTEAFF	TGCAGTGCTAGATTAAGGGGACAGATGAACACTGAAGCTTTCTTT
TRBJ2-5	NA	TRBD1	TRBV5-4	CASSAGDRGMETQYF	TGTGCCAGCAGCGCTGGAGACAGGGGTATGGAGACCCAGTACTTC
TRBJ2-1	once	TRBD2	TRBV18	CASSPLAGPKTSYNEQFF	TGTGCCAGCTCACCTTTAGCGGGGCCGAAGACTTCCTACAATGAGCAGTTCTTC
TRBJ2-1	NA	TRBD2	TRBV20-1	CSAQGGTKQFF	TGCAGTGCCCAGGGTGGGACTAAGCAGTTCTTC
TRBJ2-3	NA	NA	TRBV6-5	CASSSLPPLAASTDTQYF	TGTGCCAGCAGTTCCCTCCCCCCTCTAGCAGCTAGCACAGATACGCAGTATTTT
TRBJ1-1	NA	NA	TRBV29-1	CSVAAGKDEAFF	TGCAGCGTTGCCGCGGGGAAGGATGAAGCTTTCTTT
TRBJ2-7	NA	NA	TRBV24-1	CATSAGSFYEQYF	TGTGCCACCAGTGCTGGCAGCTTCTACGAGCAGTACTTC
TRBJ1-2	NA	TRBD1	TRBV5-5	CASSLRGTGVVGYTF	TGTGCCAGCAGCTTACGCGGGACAGGGGTCGTTGGCTACACCTTC
TRBJ2-1	NA	NA	TRBV6-1	CASRALAVGEQFF	TGTGCCAGCAGGGCACTGGCAGTCGGTGAGCAGTTCTTC
TRBJ2-1	few	NA	TRBV27	CASSPPSTFNEQFF	TGTGCCAGCAGCCCCCCTAGCACATTCAATGAGCAGTTCTTC
TRBJ2-1	NA	TRBD2	TRBV10-3	CAISESPTSGRAKEQFF	TGTGCCATCAGTGAGTCACCGACTAGCGGGAGGGCCAAGGAGCAGTTCTTC
TRBJ2-1	NA	NA	TRBV5-1	CASSSPPLNEQFF	TGCGCCAGCAGCTCCCCCCCGTTGAATGAGCAGTTCTTC
TRBJ2-1	NA	NA	TRBV4-1	CASSQTGNYEQFF	TGCGCCAGCAGCCAAACCGGGAACTACGAGCAGTTCTTC
TRBJ2-7	once	NA	TRBV7-2	CASIRTPGVPYEQYF	TGTGCCAGCATCCGAACACCCGGGGTACCCTACGAGCAGTACTTC
TRBJ2-2	NA	NA	TRBV29-1	CSATYKIHTGELFF	TGCAGCGCCACTTACAAGATTCACACCGGGGAGCTGTTTTTT
TRBJ2-5	NA	NA	TRBV6-1	CASSRTLPSSQETQYF	TGTGCCAGCAGCAGGACCCTCCCGTCCTCCCAAGAGACCCAGTACTTC
TRBJ2-5	few	NA	TRBV2	CASTDTQETQYF	TGTGCCAGCACGGACACCCAAGAGACCCAGTACTTC
TRBJ1-5	NA	NA	TRBV3-1	CASSHSTGNQPQHF	TGTGCCAGCAGCCACTCGACAGGCAATCAGCCCCAGCATTTT
TRBJ2-7	NA	NA	TRBV25-1	CASSDHRLGFYEQYF	TGTGCCAGCAGTGATCACAGACTAGGGTTCTACGAGCAGTACTTC
TRBJ2-3	few	NA	TRBV4-1	CASSQEVGSGSEGHRYAYF	NA
TRBJ1-6	NA	NA	TRBV29-1	CSVSRELNSPLHF	TGCAGCGTTAGCCGGGAGCTTAATTCACCCCTCCACTTT
TRBJ1-2	few	TRBD1	TRBV12-3/TRBV12-4	CASSLGGTENYGYTF	TGTGCCAGCAGTTTAGGGGGGACAGAAAACTATGGCTACACCTTC
TRBJ2-5	NA	NA	TRBV28	CASSAGGQIETQYF	TGTGCCAGCAGTGCCGGCGGACAGATAGAGACCCAGTACTTC
TRBJ2-7	NA	TRBD2	TRBV18	CASSPPSGSSREQYF	TGTGCCAGCTCACCTCCTAGCGGGAGCAGTAGGGAGCAGTACTTC
TRBJ2-7	many	NA	TRBV29-1	CSIKGLSSYEQYF	TGCAGCATTAAGGGGTTAAGCTCCTACGAGCAGTACTTC
TRBJ2-7	NA	TRBD2	TRBV25-1	CASSAWGTSGVISYEQYF	TGTGCCAGCAGTGCATGGGGGACTAGCGGGGTCATCTCCTACGAGCAGTACTTC
TRBJ2-1	NA	TRBD2	TRBV20-1	CSARAFLAGGRNEQFF	TGCAGTGCTAGAGCCTTCCTAGCGGGTGGTCGGAATGAGCAGTTCTTC